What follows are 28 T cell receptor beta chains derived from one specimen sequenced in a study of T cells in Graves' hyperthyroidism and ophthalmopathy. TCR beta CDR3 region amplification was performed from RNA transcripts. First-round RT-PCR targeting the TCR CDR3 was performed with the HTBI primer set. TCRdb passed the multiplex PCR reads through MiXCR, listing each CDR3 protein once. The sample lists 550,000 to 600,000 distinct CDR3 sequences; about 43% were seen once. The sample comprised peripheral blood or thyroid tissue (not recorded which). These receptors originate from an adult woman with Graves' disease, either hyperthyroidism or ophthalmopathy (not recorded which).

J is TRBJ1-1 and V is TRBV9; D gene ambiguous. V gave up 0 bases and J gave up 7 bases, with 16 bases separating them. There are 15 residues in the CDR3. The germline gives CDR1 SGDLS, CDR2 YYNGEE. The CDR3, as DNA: TGTGCCAGCAGCGTAGCCGCAGAGGCCCACTTTGAAGCTTTCTTT. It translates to CASSVAAEAHFEAFF.

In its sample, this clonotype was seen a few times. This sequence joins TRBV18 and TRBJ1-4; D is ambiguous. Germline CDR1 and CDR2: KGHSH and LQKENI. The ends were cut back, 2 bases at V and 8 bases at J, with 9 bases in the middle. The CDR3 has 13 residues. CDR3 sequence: CASSPGVEEKLFF. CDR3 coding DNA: TGTGCCAGCTCACCAGGGGTGGAAGAAAAACTGTTTTTT.

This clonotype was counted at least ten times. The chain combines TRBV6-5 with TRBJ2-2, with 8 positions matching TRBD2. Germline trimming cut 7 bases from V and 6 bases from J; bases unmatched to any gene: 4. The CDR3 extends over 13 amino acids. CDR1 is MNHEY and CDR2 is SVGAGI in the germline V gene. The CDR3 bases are TGTGCCAGCACCCGGGAGGGTTCCGGGGAGCTGTTTTTT. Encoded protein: CASTREGSGELFF.

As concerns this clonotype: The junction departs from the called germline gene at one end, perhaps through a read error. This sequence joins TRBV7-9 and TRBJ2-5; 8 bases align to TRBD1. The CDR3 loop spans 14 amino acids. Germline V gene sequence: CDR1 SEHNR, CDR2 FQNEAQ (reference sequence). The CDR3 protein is CASSYRRDRGPGDF. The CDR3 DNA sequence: TGTGCCAGCAGCTACAGACGAGACAGGGGCCCCGGGGACTTC.

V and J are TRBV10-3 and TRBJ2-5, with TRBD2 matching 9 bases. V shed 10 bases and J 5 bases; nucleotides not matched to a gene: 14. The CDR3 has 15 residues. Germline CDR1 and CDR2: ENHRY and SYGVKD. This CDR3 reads CASSRSGRVHETQYF. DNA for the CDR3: TGTGCCAGCAGCCGTAGCGGGAGAGTACACGAGACCCAGTACTTC.

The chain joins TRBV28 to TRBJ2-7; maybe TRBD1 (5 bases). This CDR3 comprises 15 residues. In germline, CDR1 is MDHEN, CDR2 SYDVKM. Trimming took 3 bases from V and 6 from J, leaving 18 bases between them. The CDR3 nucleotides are TGTGCCAGCAGTTTTTTTGGGGCCCAAGCACTCGAGCAGTACTTC. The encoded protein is CASSFFGAQALEQYF.

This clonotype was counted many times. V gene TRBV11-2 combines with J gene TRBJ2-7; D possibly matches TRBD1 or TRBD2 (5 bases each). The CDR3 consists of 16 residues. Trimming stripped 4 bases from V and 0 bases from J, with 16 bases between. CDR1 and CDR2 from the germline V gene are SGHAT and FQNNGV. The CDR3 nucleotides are TGTGCCAGCAGCTACCCCGGGACGTTTAGCTCCTACGAGCAGTACTTC. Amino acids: CASSYPGTFSSYEQYF.

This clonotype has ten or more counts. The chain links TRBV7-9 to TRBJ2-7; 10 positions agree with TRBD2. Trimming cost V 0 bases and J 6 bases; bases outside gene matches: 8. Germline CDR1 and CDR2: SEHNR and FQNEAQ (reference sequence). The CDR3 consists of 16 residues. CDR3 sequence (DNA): TGTGCCAGCAGCTTAGCGCGGGGAGCGGGAGGGCTCGAGCAGTACTTC. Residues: CASSLARGAGGLEQYF.

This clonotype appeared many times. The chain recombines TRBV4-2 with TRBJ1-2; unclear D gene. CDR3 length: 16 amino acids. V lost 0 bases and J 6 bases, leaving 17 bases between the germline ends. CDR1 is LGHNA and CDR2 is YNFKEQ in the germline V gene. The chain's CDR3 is CASSQDAGRRRDGYTF. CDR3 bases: TGTGCCAGCAGCCAAGATGCGGGCAGGCGGAGGGATGGCTACACCTTC.

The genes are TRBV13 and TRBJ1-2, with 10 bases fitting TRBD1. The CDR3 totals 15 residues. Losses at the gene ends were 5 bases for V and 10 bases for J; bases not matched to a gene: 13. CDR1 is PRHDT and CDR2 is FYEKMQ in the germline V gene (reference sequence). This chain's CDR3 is CASSEGPGQGRPYTF. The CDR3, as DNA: TGTGCCAGCAGCGAAGGCCCGGGACAGGGGCGGCCCTACACCTTC.

This CDR3 is CASLAGNYGYTF. In nucleotides, the CDR3 is TGTGCCAGCTTGGCGGGGAACTATGGCTACACCTTC. The chain recombines TRBV25-1 with TRBJ1-2; no firm D call. The CDR3 has 12 amino acids. CDR1 and CDR2 (germline): MGHDK, SYGVNS. V was pared by 8 bases and J by 2 bases, with 9 bases between.

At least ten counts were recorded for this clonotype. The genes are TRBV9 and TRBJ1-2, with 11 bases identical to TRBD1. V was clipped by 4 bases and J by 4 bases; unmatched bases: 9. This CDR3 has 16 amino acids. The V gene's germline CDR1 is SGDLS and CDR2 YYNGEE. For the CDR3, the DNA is TGTGCCAGCAGCTTAGTAGGACAGGGGGCCTCCTATGGCTACACCTTC. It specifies CASSLVGQGASYGYTF.

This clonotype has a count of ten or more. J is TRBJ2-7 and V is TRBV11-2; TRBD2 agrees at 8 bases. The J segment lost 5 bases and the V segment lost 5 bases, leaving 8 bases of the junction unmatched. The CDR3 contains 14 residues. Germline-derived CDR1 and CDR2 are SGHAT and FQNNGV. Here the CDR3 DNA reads TGTGCCAGCAGCCGTAGCGGGACCGTCGACGAGCAGTACTTC. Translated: CASSRSGTVDEQYF.

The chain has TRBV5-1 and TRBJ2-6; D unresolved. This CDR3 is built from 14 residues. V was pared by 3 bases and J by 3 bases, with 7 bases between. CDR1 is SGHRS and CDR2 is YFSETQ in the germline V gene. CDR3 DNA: TGCGCCAGCAGCTGGGATGGTGGGGCCAACGTCCTGACTTTC. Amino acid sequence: CASSWDGGANVLTF.

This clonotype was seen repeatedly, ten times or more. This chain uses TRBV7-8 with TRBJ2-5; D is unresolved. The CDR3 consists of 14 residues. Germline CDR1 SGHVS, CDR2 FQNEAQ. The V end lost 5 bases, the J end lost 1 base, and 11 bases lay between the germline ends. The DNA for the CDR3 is TGTGCCAGCAGCATGCGAGGAATCCAAGAGACCCAGTACTTC. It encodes CASSMRGIQETQYF.

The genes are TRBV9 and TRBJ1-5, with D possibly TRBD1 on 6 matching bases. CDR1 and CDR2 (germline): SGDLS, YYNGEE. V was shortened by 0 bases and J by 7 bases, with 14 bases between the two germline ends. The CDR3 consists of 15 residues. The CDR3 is CASSVDGTIFQPQHF. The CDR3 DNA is TGTGCCAGCAGCGTAGACGGGACAATATTCCAGCCCCAGCATTTT.

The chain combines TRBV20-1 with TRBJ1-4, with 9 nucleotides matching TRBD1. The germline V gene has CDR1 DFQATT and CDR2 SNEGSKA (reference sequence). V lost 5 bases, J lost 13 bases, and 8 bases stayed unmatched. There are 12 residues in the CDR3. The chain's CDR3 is CSASQGAALLFF. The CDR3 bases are TGCAGTGCTTCACAGGGGGCCGCTTTACTGTTTTTT.

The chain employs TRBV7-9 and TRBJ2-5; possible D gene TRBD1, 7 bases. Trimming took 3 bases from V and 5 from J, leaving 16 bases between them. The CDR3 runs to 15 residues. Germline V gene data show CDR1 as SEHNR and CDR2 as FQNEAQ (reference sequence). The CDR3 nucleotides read TGTGCCAGCAGCTTCTCAGGGGGGAAGAAGGAGACCCAGTACTTC. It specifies CASSFSGGKKETQYF.

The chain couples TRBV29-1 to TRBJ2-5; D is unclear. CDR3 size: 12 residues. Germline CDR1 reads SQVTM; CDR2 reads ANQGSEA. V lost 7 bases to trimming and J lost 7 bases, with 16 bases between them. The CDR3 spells CSAEEASGTQYF. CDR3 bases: TGCAGCGCAGAGGAAGCTTCTGGGACCCAGTACTTC.

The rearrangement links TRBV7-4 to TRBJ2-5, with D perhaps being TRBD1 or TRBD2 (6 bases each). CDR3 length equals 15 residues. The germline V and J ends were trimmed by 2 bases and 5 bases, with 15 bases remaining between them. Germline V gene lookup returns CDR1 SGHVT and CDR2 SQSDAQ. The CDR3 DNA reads TGTGCCAGCAGCTTATACGGGGGCGAATTGGAGACCCAGTACTTC. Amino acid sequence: CASSLYGGELETQYF. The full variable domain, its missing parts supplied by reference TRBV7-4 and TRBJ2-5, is GAGVSQSPRYKVAKRGRDVALRCDSISGHVTLYWYRQTLGQGSEVLTYSQSDAQRDKSGRPSGRFSAERPERSVSTLKIQRTEQGDSAVYLCASSLYGGELETQYFGPGTRLLVL.

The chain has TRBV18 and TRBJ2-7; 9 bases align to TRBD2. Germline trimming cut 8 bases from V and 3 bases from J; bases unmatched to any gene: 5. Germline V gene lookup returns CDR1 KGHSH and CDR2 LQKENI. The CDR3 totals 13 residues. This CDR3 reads CASGAGGDYEQYF. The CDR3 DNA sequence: TGTGCCAGCGGAGCGGGAGGTGACTACGAGCAGTACTTC.

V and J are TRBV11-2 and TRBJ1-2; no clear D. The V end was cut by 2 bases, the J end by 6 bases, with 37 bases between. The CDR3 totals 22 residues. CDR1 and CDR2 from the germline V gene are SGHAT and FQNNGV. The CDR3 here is CASSLLPGSQGLVRPRRDGYTF. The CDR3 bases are TGTGCCAGCAGCTTATTGCCAGGTTCCCAAGGTTTAGTACGGCCCCGTCGGGATGGCTACACCTTC.

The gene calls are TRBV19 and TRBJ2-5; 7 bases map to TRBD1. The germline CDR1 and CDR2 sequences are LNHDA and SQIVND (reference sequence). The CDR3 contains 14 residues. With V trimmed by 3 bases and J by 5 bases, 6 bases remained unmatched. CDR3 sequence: CASSIADRPETQYF. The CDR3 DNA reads TGTGCCAGTAGTATCGCGGACAGGCCGGAGACCCAGTACTTC.

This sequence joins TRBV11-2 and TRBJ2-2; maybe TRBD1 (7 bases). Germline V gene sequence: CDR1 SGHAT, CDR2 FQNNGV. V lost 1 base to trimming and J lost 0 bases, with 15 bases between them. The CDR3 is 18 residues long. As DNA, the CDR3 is TGTGCCAGCAGCTTAGGGAGGGGGCGGACTCCGAACACCGGGGAGCTGTTTTTT. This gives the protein CASSLGRGRTPNTGELFF.

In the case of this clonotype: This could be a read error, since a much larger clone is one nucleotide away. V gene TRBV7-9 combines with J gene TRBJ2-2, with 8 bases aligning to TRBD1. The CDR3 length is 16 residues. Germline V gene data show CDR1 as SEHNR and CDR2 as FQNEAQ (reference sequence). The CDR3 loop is CASSQGTGVGTGELCF. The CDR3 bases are TGCGCCAGCAGCCAAGGGACAGGAGTGGGCACCGGGGAGCTGTGTTTT.

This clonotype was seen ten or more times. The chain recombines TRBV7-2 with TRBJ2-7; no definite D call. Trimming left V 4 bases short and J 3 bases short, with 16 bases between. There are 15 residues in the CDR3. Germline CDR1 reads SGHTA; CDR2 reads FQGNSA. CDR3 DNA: TGTGCCAGCAGCTCCCAAGCCGGAGATCACTACGAGCAGTACTTC. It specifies CASSSQAGDHYEQYF.

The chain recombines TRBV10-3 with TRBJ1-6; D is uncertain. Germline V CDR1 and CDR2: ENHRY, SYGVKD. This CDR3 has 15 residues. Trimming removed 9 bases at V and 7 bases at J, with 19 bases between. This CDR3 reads CAIRRTEIRNSPLHF. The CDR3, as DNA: TGTGCCATTAGGCGGACCGAGATACGAAATTCACCCCTCCACTTT.

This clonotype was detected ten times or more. This CDR3 reads CASSYSGTANYGYTF. The CDR3 nucleotides are TGTGCCAGCAGTTACAGCGGGACAGCTAACTATGGCTACACCTTC. This rearrangement joins TRBV6-6 to TRBJ1-2, with TRBD1 matching 7 bases. This CDR3 region has 15 residues. The V gene's germline CDR1 is MNHNY and CDR2 SVGAGI (reference sequence). J gave up 0 bases and V 2 bases, and 3 bases lay outside the gene matches.